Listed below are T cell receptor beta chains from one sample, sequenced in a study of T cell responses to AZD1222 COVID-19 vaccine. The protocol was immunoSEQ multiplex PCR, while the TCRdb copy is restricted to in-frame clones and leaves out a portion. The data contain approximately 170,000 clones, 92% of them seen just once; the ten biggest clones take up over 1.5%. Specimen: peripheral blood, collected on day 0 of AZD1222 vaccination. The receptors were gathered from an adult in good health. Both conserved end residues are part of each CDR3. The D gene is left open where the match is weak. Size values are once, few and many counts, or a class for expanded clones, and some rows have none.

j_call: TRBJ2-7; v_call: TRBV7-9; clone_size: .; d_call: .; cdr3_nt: TGTGCCAGCAGCCTGGACAGCCTTGAGCAGTACTTC; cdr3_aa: CASSLDSLEQYF
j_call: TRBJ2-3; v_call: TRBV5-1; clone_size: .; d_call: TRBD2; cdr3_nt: TGCGCCAGCAGCCTTACCGGGACTAGCGGGGGACTTCCTAAGGATACGCAGTATTTT; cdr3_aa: CASSLTGTSGGLPKDTQYF
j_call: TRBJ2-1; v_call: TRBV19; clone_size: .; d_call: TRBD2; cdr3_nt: TGTGCCAGTAGAGAGAATCCGGGACTAGCGGGGACCTCTCGGGGTGAGCAGTTCTTC; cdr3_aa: CASRENPGLAGTSRGEQFF
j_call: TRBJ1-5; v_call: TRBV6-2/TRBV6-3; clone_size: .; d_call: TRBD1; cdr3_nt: TGTGCCAGCAGTTACGGACAGGTAGATCAGCCCCAGCATTTT; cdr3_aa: CASSYGQVDQPQHF
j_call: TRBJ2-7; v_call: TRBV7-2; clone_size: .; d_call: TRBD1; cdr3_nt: TGTGCCAGCAGCCCCGGGACAGTCGAGCAGTACTTC; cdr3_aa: CASSPGTVEQYF
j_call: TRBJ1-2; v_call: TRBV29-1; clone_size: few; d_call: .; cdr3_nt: TGCAGCGTTGAGGATGGCTACACCTTC; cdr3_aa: CSVEDGYTF
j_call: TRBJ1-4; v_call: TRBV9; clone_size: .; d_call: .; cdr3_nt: TGTGCCAGCAGCCCGGGGGACAATGAGAATGAAAAACTGTTTTTT; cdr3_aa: CASSPGDNENEKLFF
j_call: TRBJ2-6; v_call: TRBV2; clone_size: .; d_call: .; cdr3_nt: TGTGCCAGCCTGATTAGCTCTGGGGCCAACGTCCTGACTTTC; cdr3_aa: CASLISSGANVLTF
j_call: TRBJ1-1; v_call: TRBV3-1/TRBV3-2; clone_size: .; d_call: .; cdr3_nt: TGTGCCAGCAGCCCCTCGTTCAGGGGGAACACTGAAGCTTTCTTT; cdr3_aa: CASSPSFRGNTEAFF
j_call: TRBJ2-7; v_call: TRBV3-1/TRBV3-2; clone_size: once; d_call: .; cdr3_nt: TGTGCCAGCAGCCGGATGGGCGAGCAGTACTTC; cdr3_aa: CASSRMGEQYF
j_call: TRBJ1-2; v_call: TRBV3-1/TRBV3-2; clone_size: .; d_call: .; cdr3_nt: TGTGCCAGCAGCAGAGGACGGGGAAACTATGGCTACACCTTC; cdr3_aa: CASSRGRGNYGYTF
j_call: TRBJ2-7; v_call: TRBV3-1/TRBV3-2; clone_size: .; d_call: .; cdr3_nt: TGTGCCAGCAGCCGCGGCAACAGGGTGGGCGAGCAGTACTTC; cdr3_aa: CASSRGNRVGEQYF
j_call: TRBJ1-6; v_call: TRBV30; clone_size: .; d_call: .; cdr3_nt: TGTGCCTTGACAGATAATTCACCCCTCCACTTT; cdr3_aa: CALTDNSPLHF
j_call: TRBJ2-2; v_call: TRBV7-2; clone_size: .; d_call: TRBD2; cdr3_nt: TGTGCCAGCAGCCGGACTAGCGGTAGCGGGGAGCTGTTTTTT; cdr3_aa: CASSRTSGSGELFF
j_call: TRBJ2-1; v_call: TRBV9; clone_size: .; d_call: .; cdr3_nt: TGTGCCAGCAGCGTAGGTAACAGACCTGGGAGTGAGCAGTTCTTC; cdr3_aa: CASSVGNRPGSEQFF
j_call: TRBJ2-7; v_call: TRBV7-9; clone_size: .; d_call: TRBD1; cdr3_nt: TGTGCCAGCAGCTTAGGAAATGGGGGACAGAAGCAGTACTTC; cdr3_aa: CASSLGNGGQKQYF
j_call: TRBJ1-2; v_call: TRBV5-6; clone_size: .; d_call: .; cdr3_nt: TGTGCCAGCAGAATACTGGGATCCAACTATGGCTACACCTTC; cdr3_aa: CASRILGSNYGYTF
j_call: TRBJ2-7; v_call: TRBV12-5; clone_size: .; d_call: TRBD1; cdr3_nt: TGTGCTAGTGGACCATCCGGGACAGGGGGCCAGCAGTACTTC; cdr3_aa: CASGPSGTGGQQYF
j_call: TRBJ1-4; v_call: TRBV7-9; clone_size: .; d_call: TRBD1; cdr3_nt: TGTGCCAGCAGCACACAGGGGCCGGGGAAACTGTTTTTT; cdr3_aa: CASSTQGPGKLFF
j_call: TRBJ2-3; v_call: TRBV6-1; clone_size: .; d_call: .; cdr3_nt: TGTGCCAGCAGTGAAGTGGCACGGTCGCAGTATTTT; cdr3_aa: CASSEVARSQYF
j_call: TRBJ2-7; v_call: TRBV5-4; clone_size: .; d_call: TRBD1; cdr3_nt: TGTGCCTGGCAGGACAGGCAACGCAGCTCCTACGAGCAGTACTTC; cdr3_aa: CAWQDRQRSSYEQYF
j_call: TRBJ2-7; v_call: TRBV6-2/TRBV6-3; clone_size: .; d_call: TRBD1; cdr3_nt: TGTGCCAGCAGTTATCGGGACAGGGGTCCCTTGACGTCCTACGAGCAGTACTTC; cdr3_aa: CASSYRDRGPLTSYEQYF
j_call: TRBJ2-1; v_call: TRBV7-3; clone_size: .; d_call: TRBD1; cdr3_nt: TGTGCCAGCAGCCAGGTAGGGACAGATGACAATGAGCAGTTCTTC; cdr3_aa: CASSQVGTDDNEQFF
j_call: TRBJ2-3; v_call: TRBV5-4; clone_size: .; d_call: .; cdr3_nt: TGTGCCAGCAGCTTGATCAGCGGCACAGATACGCAGTATTTT; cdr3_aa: CASSLISGTDTQYF
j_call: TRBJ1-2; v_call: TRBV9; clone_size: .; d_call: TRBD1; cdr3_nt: TGTGCCAGCAGCGTACATACAGGGGGCGGCTACACCTTC; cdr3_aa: CASSVHTGGGYTF
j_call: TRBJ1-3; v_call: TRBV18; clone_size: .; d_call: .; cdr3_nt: TGTGCCAGCTCATTCCGGGCCGGGGGCCCCAGCTCTGGAAACACCATATATTTT; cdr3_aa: CASSFRAGGPSSGNTIYF
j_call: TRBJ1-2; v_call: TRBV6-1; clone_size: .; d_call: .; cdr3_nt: TGTGCCAGCAGTGAAGCGCTGGGCAGGGCCTATGGCTACACCTTC; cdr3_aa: CASSEALGRAYGYTF
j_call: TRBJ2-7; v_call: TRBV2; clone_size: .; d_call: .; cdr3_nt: TGTGCCAGCAGTGTCGAGGGCAGGCTTTACGAGCAGTACTTC; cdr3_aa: CASSVEGRLYEQYF
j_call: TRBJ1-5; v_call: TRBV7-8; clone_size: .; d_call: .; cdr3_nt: TGTGCCAGCAGCTTAGCGCTGGCAGGGATATATCAAACGAGCAATCAGCCCCAGCATTTT; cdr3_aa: CASSLALAGIYQTSNQPQHF
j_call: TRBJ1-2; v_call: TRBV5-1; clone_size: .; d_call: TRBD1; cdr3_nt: TGCGCCAGCAGCTTGGGGACAGGCGAAGGCTACACCTTC; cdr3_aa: CASSLGTGEGYTF
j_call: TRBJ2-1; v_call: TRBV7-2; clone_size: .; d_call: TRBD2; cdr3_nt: TGTGCCAGCAGCTTAGCCCGACTAGCGGGGAGGGGGCCCTACAATGAGCAGTTCTTC; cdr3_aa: CASSLARLAGRGPYNEQFF
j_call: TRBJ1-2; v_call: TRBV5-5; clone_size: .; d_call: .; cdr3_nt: TGTGCCAGCAGCGGCGATACAGGGACCTATGGCTACACCTTC; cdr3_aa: CASSGDTGTYGYTF
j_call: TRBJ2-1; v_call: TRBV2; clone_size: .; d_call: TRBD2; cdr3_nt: TGTGCCAGCAGGGAACTGCTAGCGGGGGGGCCCGGCGAGCAGTTCTTC; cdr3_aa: CASRELLAGGPGEQFF
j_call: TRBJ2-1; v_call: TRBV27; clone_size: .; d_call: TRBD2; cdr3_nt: TGTGCCAGCAGTTTATCGGTGCCTAGCGGGACCTTCTCCTACAATGAGCAGTTCTTC; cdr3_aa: CASSLSVPSGTFSYNEQFF
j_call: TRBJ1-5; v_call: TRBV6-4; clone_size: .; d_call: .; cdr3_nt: TGTGCCAGCAGGGGGACCGTTGACAATCAGCCCCAGCATTTT; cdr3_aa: CASRGTVDNQPQHF
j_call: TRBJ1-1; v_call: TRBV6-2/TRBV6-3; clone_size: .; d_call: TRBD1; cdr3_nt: TGTGCCAGCAGTTCGACGGGGACAGGGGGCGCCGAAGCTTTCTTT; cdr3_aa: CASSSTGTGGAEAFF
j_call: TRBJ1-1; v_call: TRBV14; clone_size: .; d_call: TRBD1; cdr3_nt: TGTGCCAGCAGCCCAGGGGGCCGGAACACTGAAGCTTTCTTT; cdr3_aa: CASSPGGRNTEAFF
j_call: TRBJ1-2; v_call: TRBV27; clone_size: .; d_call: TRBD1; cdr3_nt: TGTGCCAGCAGTTTATCGTGGACAGGGGGCGATGGCTACACCTTC; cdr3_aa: CASSLSWTGGDGYTF
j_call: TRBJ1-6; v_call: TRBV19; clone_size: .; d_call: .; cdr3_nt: TGTGCGAGTAGGGGGAATTCACCCCTCCACTTT; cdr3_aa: CASRGNSPLHF
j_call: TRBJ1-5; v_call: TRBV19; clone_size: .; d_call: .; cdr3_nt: TGTGCCAGTAGTAGGGGAGGTGATAGCAATCAGCCCCAGCATTTT; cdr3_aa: CASSRGGDSNQPQHF